This T cell receptor (beta chain) originates from a study of blood T cell repertoires in COVID-19. Across the study: Italy, Spain and the United States were the sources of the convalescent and acute COVID-19 samples.

Authors' processing steps: Amplification of reference gene primers was used by the study to estimate nucleated cell counts. Generated by immunoSEQ multiplex PCR, the TCRdb table keeps only in-frame clones and is missing some. V, J and clone size reflect that table, while D and trimming were determined from the DNA. The sample consists of approximately 120,000 clones, approximately 85% of them appearing once. CDR1 is SGHTA, CDR2 FQGNSA, per germline. The CDR3 covers 14 residues. The J segment lost 2 bases and the V segment lost 5 bases, leaving 5 bases of the junction unmatched. The V and J genes are TRBV7-2 and TRBJ1-1; 7 bases fit TRBD1. Sequencing was done on a sample of peripheral blood. The TCR was taken from a human donor in a cohort sampled during active COVID-19. Here the CDR3 DNA reads TGTGCCAGCAGCACGGACAGGTCAAACACTGAAGCTTTCTTT. As protein: CASSTDRSNTEAFF.